This TCR beta chain was captured by sequencing in a study of T-cell reconstitution after alpha-beta-depleted transplantation in children. This clonotype was recorded many times. The TCRbeta library was prepared with unique molecular identifiers. Each CDR3 protein is one row after TCRdb ran MiXCR on the PCR reads. The sample includes under 300,000 distinct CDR3 sequences, about 8.8% seen only once; the top ten take about 5.4%. CDR1 MNHNS and CDR2 SASEGT come from the germline V gene. This CDR3 contains 15 residues. J was trimmed by 3 bases and V by 1 base; bases with no gene match: 6. The sequence was collected from a human donor who donated a stem cell graft to a child with SCID. The genes are TRBV6-1 and TRBJ2-7; TRBD1 agrees at 7 bases. The starting material was PBMCs from the stem cell graft donor, obtained from the stem cell graft. DNA of the CDR3: TGTGCCAGCAGTGAAGAGACAGGGTCGGTCTACGAGCAGTACTTC. Translated, it gives CASSEETGSVYEQYF.